Below, one T cell receptor beta chain is given with its context. V dropped 8 bases and J dropped 0 bases, with 12 bases sitting between them. Germline CDR1 and CDR2: SGHRS and YFSETQ. This CDR3 contains 15 residues. These data belong to a study of blood T cell repertoires in COVID-19. In the authors' workflow: The assay estimated nucleated cells by amplifying reference gene primers. TCRdb's copy holds only in-frame clones and misses some; the assay was immunoSEQ multiplex PCR. V and J calls and clone size come straight from that table; D and trimming were deduced from the DNA. The table lists around 300,000 clones, approximately 86% of them singletons.

This TCR derives from a woman between 45 and 65 years old with active or convalescent COVID-19. The sample was peripheral blood. This sequence joins TRBV5-1 and TRBJ2-6, with D hard to call. The CDR3 spells CASKSFNSGANVLTF. In DNA form, the CDR3 reads TGCGCCAGTAAGAGCTTTAACTCTGGGGCCAACGTCCTGACTTTC.